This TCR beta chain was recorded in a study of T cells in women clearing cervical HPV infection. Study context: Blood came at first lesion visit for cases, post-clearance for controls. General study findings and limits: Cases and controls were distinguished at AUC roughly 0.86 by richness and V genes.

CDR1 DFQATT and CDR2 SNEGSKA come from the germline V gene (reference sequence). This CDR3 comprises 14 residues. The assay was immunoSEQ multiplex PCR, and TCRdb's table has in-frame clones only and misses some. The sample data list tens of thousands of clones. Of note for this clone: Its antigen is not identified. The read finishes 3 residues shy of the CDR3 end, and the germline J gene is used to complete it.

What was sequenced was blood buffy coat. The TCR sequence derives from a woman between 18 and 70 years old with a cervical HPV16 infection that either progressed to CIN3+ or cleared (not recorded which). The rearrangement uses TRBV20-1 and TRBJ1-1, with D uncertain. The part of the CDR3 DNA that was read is TGCAGTGCTAGAGATAACAATTTGGCAGTCCGA. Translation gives CSARDNNLAVR. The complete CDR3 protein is CSARDNNLAVRAFF.